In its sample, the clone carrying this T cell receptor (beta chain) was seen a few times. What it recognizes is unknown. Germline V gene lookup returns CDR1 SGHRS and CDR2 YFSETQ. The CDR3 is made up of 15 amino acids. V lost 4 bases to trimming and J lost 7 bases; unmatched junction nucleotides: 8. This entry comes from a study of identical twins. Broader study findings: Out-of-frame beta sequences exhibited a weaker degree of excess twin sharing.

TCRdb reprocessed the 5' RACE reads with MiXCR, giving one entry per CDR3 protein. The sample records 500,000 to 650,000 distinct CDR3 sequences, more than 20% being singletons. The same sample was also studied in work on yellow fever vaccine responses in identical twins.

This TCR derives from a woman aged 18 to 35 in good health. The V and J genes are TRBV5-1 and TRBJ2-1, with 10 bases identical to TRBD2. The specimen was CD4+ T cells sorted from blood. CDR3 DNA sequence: TGCGCCAGCAGCAAAAAGCGGGAGGGCAATAATGAGCAGTTCTTC. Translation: CASSKKREGNNEQFF.